These T cell receptor beta chains were read from a single sample in a study of T cell responses to AZD1222 COVID-19 vaccine. Method: immunoSEQ multiplex PCR; TCRdb's copy keeps in-frame clones and lacks some. The sample contains roughly 140,000 clones, under 95% of which appear only once. Sequencing used peripheral blood, obtained on day 0 of AZD1222 vaccination. The receptors were sampled from an adult in good health. CDR3s include the opening cysteine and the closing phenylalanine or tryptophan.

TRBV4-1	TRBJ1-1	CASSSSGQALQGAFF
TRBV7-3	TRBJ1-6	CASSAGQSGNSPLHF
TRBV7-9	TRBJ1-2	CASSWGQGRFGGYTF
TRBV5-5	TRBJ1-6	CASSLGAGQNSPLHF
TRBV18	TRBJ1-6	CASSQGLNSPLHF
TRBV23-1	TRBJ2-5	CASSQWWTNGTLNQETQYF
TRBV18	TRBJ1-1	CASSLRQGNTEAFF
TRBV5-8	TRBJ2-2	CASSLLGLAGGIGELFF
TRBV4-1	TRBJ1-1	CASSHDRSMNTEAFF
TRBV7-9	TRBJ1-1	CASSTTRGSGTEAFF
TRBV14	TRBJ1-1	CASSQTGGSWTEAFF
TRBV5-4	TRBJ1-2	CASSAGTGDYYGYTF
TRBV5-1	TRBJ2-7	CASSWGEKGEQYF
TRBV27	TRBJ1-1	CASRGQGRTEAFF
TRBV9	TRBJ2-7	CASSYFGTGGDEQYF
TRBV30	TRBJ2-7	CAWMGRSYEQYF
TRBV9	TRBJ1-5	CASSVGGSNQPQHF
TRBV7-3	TRBJ1-1	CASSFGDRGQRTEAFF
TRBV28	TRBJ2-7	CASRPLGTSAYEQYF
TRBV4-1	TRBJ1-2	CASSQIQGAGYGYTF
TRBV10-3	TRBJ2-5	CATGGRLVETQYF
TRBV18	TRBJ1-2	CASSPATWRVEGYTF
TRBV5-1	TRBJ2-3	CASSLDGGYTDTQYF
TRBV5-6	TRBJ2-3	CASSWGRGQSTDTQYF